This T cell receptor (beta chain) was obtained from a study of radiation and T cells in renal cell carcinoma. Across the study: Nephrectomy followed 15 Gy stereotactic body radiation by 4 weeks. Broader study findings: Baseline intratumoral clonotype presence is unknown without pretreatment biopsies. In blood, top tumor clones expanded by 2 weeks, shrinking by 4.

Noted time point: blood 2 weeks post-SBRT. Indicated treatment: 15 Gy SBRT to primary tumor, nephrectomy 4 weeks later. Blood was sampled at baseline, 2 weeks and 4 weeks after SBRT. Remarks on this clone: Its specificity is not known.

TCRdb's copy holds only in-frame clones and misses some; the assay was immunoSEQ multiplex PCR. This repertoire shows 60,000 to 65,000 clones, around 77% found once; its top ten account for roughly 7%. This material consisted of blood, taken from a patient whose treatment included radiotherapy and nephrectomy. The sequence was obtained from a man aged 55 to 70 with renal cell carcinoma.

Written as DNA, the CDR3 is TGTGCCAGCAAGAGGGGCCTTAACACTGAAGCTTTCTTT. It encodes CASKRGLNTEAFF. The chain has TRBV14 and TRBJ1-1; D perhaps matches TRBD1 (5 bases). Trimming left V 7 bases short and J 2 bases short, with 11 bases between. From germline, CDR1 is SGHDN and CDR2 FVKESK. The CDR3 totals 13 residues.